This entry lists 19 T cell receptor beta chains sequenced from one sample in a study of T cells expressing NK-cell markers. Using the 5' RACE reads, TCRdb records one entry per CDR3 protein without DNA. This repertoire includes a few hundred thousand distinct CDR3 sequences. Material: blood T cells: a sorted CD56 or NKG2C T cell subset, CD4+ or CD8+ T cells, or bulk PBMC T cells (not recorded which). The receptors stem from a man between 18 and 35 years old in good health.

J is TRBJ1-6 and V is TRBV6-5; the TCRdb call, TRBD1, lacks DNA for checking. This CDR3 comprises 16 residues. Looked up from germline, CDR1 is MNHEY and CDR2 is SVGAGI. CDR3: CASSLDLRGWGSPLHF.

The J gene is TRBJ2-3, the V gene TRBV20-1. The V gene's germline CDR1 is DFQATT and CDR2 SNEGSKA (reference sequence). There are 16 residues in the CDR3. The CDR3 loop reads CSARDVLAGSTDTQYF.

The chain couples TRBV9 to TRBJ2-3; no DNA is available, so the TRBD2 call from TCRdb remains unchecked. Germline V lookup: CDR1 SGDLS, CDR2 YYNGEE. The CDR3 has 18 amino acids. CDR3 sequence: CASSSNLGLAGGGDTQYF.

CDR3 residues: CAISGTSGLETQYF. The V call is TRBV10-3, the J call TRBJ2-5; no DNA is available, so the TRBD2 call from TCRdb remains unchecked. The CDR3 consists of 14 residues. Germline CDR1 is ENHRY and CDR2 is SYGVKD.

V and J are TRBV12-3 or TRBV12-4 and TRBJ1-2; TCRdb designates TRBD1, a call that cannot be tested without DNA. The CDR3 spans 15 residues. The CDR3 loop reads CASSPLAGVPGGYTF.

J is TRBJ2-4 and V is TRBV11-2; TCRdb selects TRBD1, and the lack of DNA leaves this call unchecked. Germline values: CDR1 SGHAT, CDR2 FQNNGV. The length of the CDR3 is 19 residues. CDR3 region: CASSLGGFWQGSGQNIQYF.

The rearrangement uses TRBV12-3 or TRBV12-4 and TRBJ2-1; TCRdb selects TRBD1, and the lack of DNA leaves this call unchecked. This CDR3 comprises 15 residues. CDR3 sequence: CASSLSGTAPGEQFF.

The chain links TRBV11-2 to TRBJ1-1. The germline gives CDR1 SGHAT, CDR2 FQNNGV. The CDR3 consists of 14 residues. This chain's CDR3 is CASSLGRSLPEAFF.

The chain is built from TRBV6-5 and TRBJ1-4; TCRdb picks TRBD1, but there is no DNA to check that call. The CDR3 spans 16 residues. CDR1 MNHEY and CDR2 SVGAGI come from the germline V gene. This chain's CDR3 is CASSRPTGTTNEKLFF.

V and J are TRBV7-8 and TRBJ2-1; TCRdb lists TRBD1, though no DNA is available to test this call. The germline gives CDR1 SGHVS, CDR2 FQNEAQ. This CDR3 region has 17 residues. CDR3 protein: CASSTYRDRASYNEQFF.

The V gene is TRBV20-1, the J gene TRBJ2-7; TCRdb designates TRBD1, a call that cannot be tested without DNA. Germline assignment: CDR1 DFQATT and CDR2 SNEGSKA (reference sequence). The CDR3 totals 15 residues. The CDR3 sequence: CSAPDRAVSSYEQYF.

The chain has TRBV12-3 or TRBV12-4 and TRBJ1-1; checking the TCRdb D call of TRBD1 is not possible without DNA. There are 14 residues in the CDR3. The CDR3 loop reads CASSLKGAVAEAFF.

The gene calls are TRBV12-3 or TRBV12-4 and TRBJ1-3; TCRdb's D call of TRBD1 is untestable without DNA. The CDR3 contains 17 residues. The CDR3 sequence is CASIDPGRGLGRNTIYF.

The CDR3 loop reads CASSLGKAQSVDEQFF. The chain has TRBV11-2 and TRBJ2-1. Germline loops: CDR1 SGHAT, CDR2 FQNNGV. The CDR3 runs to 16 residues.

The CDR3 loop is CASSHSGQHTGELFF. The gene calls are TRBV4-3 and TRBJ2-2; TCRdb's D call, TRBD1, is unchecked because there is no DNA. The CDR3 sequence is 15 residues long. From germline, CDR1 is LGHNA and CDR2 YSLEER.

The chain is built from TRBV9 and TRBJ2-1. From germline, CDR1 is SGDLS and CDR2 YYNGEE. The CDR3 length is 17 residues. The chain's CDR3 is CASSVAIGGSRNNEQFF.

The chain has TRBV20-1 and TRBJ2-1; TCRdb gives TRBD2 as the D gene, but with no DNA this cannot be confirmed. The germline V gene encodes CDR1 DFQATT and CDR2 SNEGSKA (reference sequence). The CDR3 contains 19 residues. The chain's CDR3 is CSASHRGLGDLSSYNEQFF.

The chain is built from TRBV6-6 and TRBJ1-1. Germline V gene sequence: CDR1 MNHNY, CDR2 SVGAGI (reference sequence). CDR3 length: 12 amino acids. CDR3 sequence reads: CASKEGSTEAFF.

V usage is TRBV5-1 and J usage is TRBJ2-1; TCRdb lists TRBD1, though no DNA is available to test this call. Looked up from germline, CDR1 is SGHRS and CDR2 is YFSETQ. The CDR3 sequence is 14 residues long. CDR3 protein: CASSFWAGRNEQFF.